The T cell receptor (beta chain) under discussion was sequenced for a study of cytomegalovirus exposure and HLA in healthy donors. The study, taken as a whole, reports: Three CMV-associated chains were confirmed in vitro to be specific for CMV antigens.

The validation cohort, a group of 120 or so subjects, included the donors and was separate from the roughly 620-subject first cohort. Profiling relied on immunoSEQ multiplex PCR, and the TCRdb table lists in-frame clones only, not all of them. The table shows around 300,000 clones, with 65% to 90% occurring only once. Points on this clone: No antigen is known for it.

This CDR3 is 16 amino acids long. After removal of 6 bases from V and 7 bases from J, the junction contained 13 bases not matched to a gene. Germline-derived CDR1 and CDR2 are SNHLY and FYNNEI. The receptor comes from a woman under 30 in good health and CMV-seronegative. The V call is TRBV2, the J call TRBJ2-4, with 9 bases lining up with TRBD2. Sequencing used PBMCs. The CDR3 reads CASRASGVPGRNIQYF. CDR3 coding DNA: TGTGCCAGCAGGGCTAGCGGGGTACCAGGTAGGAACATTCAGTACTTC.